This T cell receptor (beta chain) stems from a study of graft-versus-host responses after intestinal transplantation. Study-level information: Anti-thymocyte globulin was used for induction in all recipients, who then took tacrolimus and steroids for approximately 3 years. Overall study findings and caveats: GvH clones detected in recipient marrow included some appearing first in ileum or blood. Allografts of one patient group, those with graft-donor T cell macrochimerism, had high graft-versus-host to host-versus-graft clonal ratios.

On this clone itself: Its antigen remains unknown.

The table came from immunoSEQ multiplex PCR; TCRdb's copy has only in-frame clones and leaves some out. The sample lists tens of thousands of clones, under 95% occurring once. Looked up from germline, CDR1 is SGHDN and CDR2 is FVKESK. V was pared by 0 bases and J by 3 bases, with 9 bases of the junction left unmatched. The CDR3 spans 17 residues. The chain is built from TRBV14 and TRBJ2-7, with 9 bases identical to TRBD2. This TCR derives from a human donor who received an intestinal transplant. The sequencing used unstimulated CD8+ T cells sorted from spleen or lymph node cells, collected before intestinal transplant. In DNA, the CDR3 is TGTGCCAGCAGCCAAGAAGTTGGTAGCGGGAGATACTACGAGCAGTACTTC. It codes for CASSQEVGSGRYYEQYF.